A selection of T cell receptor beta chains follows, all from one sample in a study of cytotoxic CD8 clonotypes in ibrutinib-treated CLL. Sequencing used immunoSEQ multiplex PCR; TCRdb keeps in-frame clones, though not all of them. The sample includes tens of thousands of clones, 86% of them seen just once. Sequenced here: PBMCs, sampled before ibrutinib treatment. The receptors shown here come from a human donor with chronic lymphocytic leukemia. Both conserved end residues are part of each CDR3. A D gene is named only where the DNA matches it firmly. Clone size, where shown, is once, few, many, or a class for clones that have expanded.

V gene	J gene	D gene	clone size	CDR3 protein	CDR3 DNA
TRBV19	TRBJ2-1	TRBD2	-	CASSRLAGENEQFF	TGTGCCAGTAGTCGACTAGCGGGAGAAAATGAGCAGTTCTTC
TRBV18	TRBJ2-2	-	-	CASSPGHTGELFF	TGTGCCAGCTCCCCAGGGCACACCGGGGAGCTGTTTTTT
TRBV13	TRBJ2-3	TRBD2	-	CASSPRPSGSTDTQYF	TGTGCCAGCAGCCCCAGACCTAGCGGGAGCACAGATACGCAGTATTTT
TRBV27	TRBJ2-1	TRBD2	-	CASGAGAGAGNEQFF	TGTGCCAGCGGGGCTGGGGCGGGAGCGGGGAATGAGCAGTTCTTC
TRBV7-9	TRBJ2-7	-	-	CASSPRWGFEQYF	TGTGCCAGCAGCCCCCGATGGGGCTTCGAGCAGTACTTC
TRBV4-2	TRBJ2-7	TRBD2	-	CASSRPGLAEYEQYF	TGTGCCAGCAGCCGTCCGGGACTAGCAGAGTACGAGCAGTACTTC
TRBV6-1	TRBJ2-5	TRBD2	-	CASSEPRTRLAEETQYF	TGTGCCAGCAGCGAACCCCGGACTAGACTAGCGGAAGAGACCCAGTACTTC
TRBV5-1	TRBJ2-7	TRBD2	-	CASSFSGSSYEQYF	TGCGCCAGCAGCTTTAGCGGGAGCTCCTACGAGCAGTACTTC
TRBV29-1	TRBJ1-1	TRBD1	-	CSVGQGYTEAFF	TGCAGCGTGGGACAGGGGTACACTGAAGCTTTCTTT
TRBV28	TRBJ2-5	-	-	CASSPPGQVKETQYF	TGTGCCAGCAGTCCCCCGGGACAAGTTAAAGAGACCCAGTACTTC
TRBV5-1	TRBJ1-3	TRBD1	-	CASSTGQAAGNTIYF	TGCGCCAGCAGCACGGGACAGGCGGCCGGAAACACCATATATTTT
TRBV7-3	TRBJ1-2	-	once	CASSLTPGVGGYTF	TGTGCCAGCAGCTTAACGCCGGGGGTTGGTGGCTACACCTTC
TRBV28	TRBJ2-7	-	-	CASRWGLGEQYF	TGTGCCAGCAGATGGGGTCTCGGCGAGCAGTACTTC
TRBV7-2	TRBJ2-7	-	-	CASSLYRDTYEQYF	TGTGCCAGCAGCTTATATAGGGACACCTACGAGCAGTACTTC
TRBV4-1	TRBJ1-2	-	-	CASSQESGIDYGYTF	TGCGCCAGCAGCCAAGAGTCAGGGATTGACTATGGCTACACCTTC
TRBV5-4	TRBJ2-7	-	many	CASSSTYEQYF	TGTGCCAGCAGCTCCACCTACGAGCAGTACTTC
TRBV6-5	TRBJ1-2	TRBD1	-	CASSTPTGAYGYTF	TGTGCCAGCAGTACCCCGACAGGGGCTTATGGCTACACCTTC
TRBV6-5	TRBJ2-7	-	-	CASSKRQDPDYEQYF	TGTGCCAGCAGTAAAAGACAGGATCCGGACTACGAGCAGTACTTC
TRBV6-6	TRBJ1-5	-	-	CASSYSGDQPQHF	TGTGCCAGCAGTTACTCGGGGGACCAGCCCCAGCATTTT
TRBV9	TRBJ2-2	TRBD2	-	CASNLGASGSPGELFF	TGTGCCAGCAACCTAGGGGCTAGCGGGAGCCCCGGGGAGCTGTTTTTT
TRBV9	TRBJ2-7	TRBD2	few	CASSVGLAGKQYF	TGTGCCAGCAGCGTAGGACTAGCGGGTAAGCAGTACTTC
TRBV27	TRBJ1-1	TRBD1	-	CASLPGFRGTEAFF	TGTGCCAGCCTCCCCGGGTTCAGGGGGACTGAAGCTTTCTTT
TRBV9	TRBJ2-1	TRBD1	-	CASSVESSGGSAQFF	TGTGCCAGCAGCGTGGAGTCCTCAGGGGGATCTGCGCAGTTCTTC
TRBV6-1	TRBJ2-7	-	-	CASTEVDGFYEQYF	TGTGCCAGCACCGAGGTTGACGGTTTCTACGAGCAGTACTTC
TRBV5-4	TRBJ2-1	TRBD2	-	CASSSQLADNEQFF	TGTGCCAGCAGCTCACAACTAGCGGACAATGAGCAGTTCTTC
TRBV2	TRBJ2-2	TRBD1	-	CASSARPPGQGVNAGELFF	TGTGCCAGCAGTGCCAGACCCCCGGGACAGGGAGTAAATGCCGGGGAGCTGTTTTTT
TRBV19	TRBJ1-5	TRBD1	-	CASSRTGGNQPQHF	TGTGCCAGTAGTAGGACAGGGGGCAATCAGCCCCAGCATTTT
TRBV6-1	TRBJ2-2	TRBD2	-	CASRGLAGTGELFF	TGTGCCAGCAGGGGACTAGCGGGCACCGGGGAGCTGTTTTTT
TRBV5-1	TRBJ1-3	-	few	CASSMDPRGSGNTIYF	TGCGCCAGCAGCATGGACCCCAGGGGTTCTGGAAACACCATATATTTT
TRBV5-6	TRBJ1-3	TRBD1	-	CASSLGGDRGMNTIYF	TGTGCCAGCAGCCTAGGAGGGGACAGGGGAATGAACACCATATATTTT
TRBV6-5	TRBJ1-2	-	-	CASSPTGDYGYTF	TGTGCCAGCAGTCCGACCGGGGATTATGGCTACACCTTC
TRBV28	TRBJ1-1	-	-	CASIEWANTEAFF	TGTGCCAGCATCGAGTGGGCTAACACTGAAGCTTTCTTT
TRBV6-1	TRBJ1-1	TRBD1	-	CASSIWDRANTEAFF	TGTGCCAGCAGTATATGGGACAGGGCGAACACTGAAGCTTTCTTT
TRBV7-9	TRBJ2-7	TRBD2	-	CASRRTSGESYEQYF	TGTGCCAGCAGGCGGACTAGCGGAGAATCCTACGAGCAGTACTTC
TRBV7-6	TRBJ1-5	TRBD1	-	CASSPNIGQAAGPQHF	TGTGCCAGCAGCCCCAACATAGGACAGGCCGCCGGGCCCCAGCATTTT
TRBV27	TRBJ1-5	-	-	CASRGGAEYSNQPQHF	TGTGCCAGCAGAGGAGGGGCGGAATATAGCAATCAGCCCCAGCATTTT
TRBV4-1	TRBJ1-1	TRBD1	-	CASSQSDRPGTEAFF	TGCGCCAGCAGCCAATCGGACAGGCCGGGTACTGAAGCTTTCTTT
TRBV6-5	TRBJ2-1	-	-	CASNQQAYNEQFF	TGTGCCAGCAACCAACAGGCTTACAATGAGCAGTTCTTC